This is a list of T cell receptor beta chains from one sample in a study of identical twins' blood T cells. One entry per CDR3 protein, called by TCRdb with MiXCR from the 5' RACE reads. The data show roughly 380,000 distinct CDR3 sequences, roughly 30% seen once. The sample comprised PBMCs. The receptor set was obtained from a woman aged 18 to 50 in good health. The CDR3 runs from the conserved cysteine through the conserved F or W. A D gene is named only where the DNA matches it firmly. Part of the rows lack a size; the others show once, few, many or a class for expanded clones.

j_call v_call d_call clone_size cdr3_nt cdr3_aa
TRBJ1-3 TRBV10-3 TRBD1 few TGTGCCACCGGGACAGGGGGCTCTGGAAACACCATATATTTT CATGTGGSGNTIYF
TRBJ2-5 TRBV29-1 . once TGCAGCGTTGCTAGTGTCCCGAGGGAGACCCAGTACTTC CSVASVPRETQYF
TRBJ2-5 TRBV6-1 . few TGTGCCAGCAGTGTTGAAATGGGGACGCAAGAGACCCAGTACTTC CASSVEMGTQETQYF
TRBJ1-4 TRBV27 TRBD1 . TGTGCCAGCAGTGTTGGGACAGGGGATGAAAAACTGTTTTTT CASSVGTGDEKLFF
TRBJ1-4 TRBV12-3/TRBV12-4 . few TGTGCCAGCAGTTTAGGGTACGGAAGGATAGGGGCGATTAATGAAAAACTGTTTTTT CASSLGYGRIGAINEKLFF
TRBJ1-1 TRBV29-1 . . TGCAGCGTTCCCCGGGGCGAGAACACTGAAGCTTTCTTT CSVPRGENTEAFF
TRBJ2-3 TRBV6-2/TRBV6-3 . . TGTGCCAGCAGGTTGGGCGGGGCAGATACGCAGTATTTT CASRLGGADTQYF
TRBJ2-3 TRBV7-9 . . TGTGCCAGCAGCTTCCCGGATCGGGGTAGCACAGATACGCAGTATTTT CASSFPDRGSTDTQYF
TRBJ1-5 TRBV7-9 . few TGTGCCAGCAGCTCCTCCCGGGTGAATCAGCCCCAGCATTTT CASSSSRVNQPQHF
TRBJ2-2 TRBV7-6 . . TGTGCCAGCAGCCCGCTTTTTGCGAACACCGGGGAGCTGTTTTTT CASSPLFANTGELFF
TRBJ2-1 TRBV29-1 TRBD2 few TGCAGCGTTGAAGATTGGCTAGCGGGGGGAAATGAGCAGTTCTTC CSVEDWLAGGNEQFF
TRBJ1-1 TRBV19 . . TGTGCCAGTAGTATGTTTTGGGGCACTGAAGCTTTCTTT CASSMFWGTEAFF
TRBJ2-1 TRBV11-2 TRBD1 . TGTGCCAGCAGCTTCCTAGGACTACGACAGGGGTACAATGAGCAGTTCTTC CASSFLGLRQGYNEQFF